This passage covers 9 T cell receptor beta chains from one sample sequenced in a study of blood T cell repertoires in COVID-19. Generated by immunoSEQ multiplex PCR, the TCRdb table keeps only in-frame clones and is missing some. The table includes 80,000 to 95,000 clones, around 75% detected once. The source material was peripheral blood. The receptor set was obtained from an elderly woman with active or convalescent COVID-19.

The rearrangement links TRBV11-2 to TRBJ1-2, with TRBD1 matching 10 bases. Germline V lookup: CDR1 SGHAT, CDR2 FQNNGV. The V gene end was trimmed by 5 bases and the J gene end by 6 bases; junction bases not matched to a gene: 9. The CDR3 length is 15 residues. The CDR3 sequence: CASSRPGQGRDGYTF. Here the CDR3 DNA reads TGTGCCAGCAGCCGGCCGGGACAGGGGCGGGATGGCTACACCTTC.

CDR3 nucleotides: TGTGCCAGTAGTCTCGCGCAGGGCTACGCCTACGAGCAGTACTTC. Translating gives CASSLAQGYAYEQYF. J is TRBJ2-7 and V is TRBV19, with TRBD1 as a possible D gene (5 bases). Germline assignment: CDR1 LNHDA and CDR2 SQIVND (reference sequence). Trimming shortened V by 5 bases and J by 2 bases, and 16 bases separated the two germline ends. CDR3 length: 15 amino acids.

V usage is TRBV4-3 and J usage is TRBJ1-1; D is perhaps TRBD1 (5 bases). This CDR3 comprises 13 residues. Germline V lookup: CDR1 LGHNA, CDR2 YSLEER. V lost 4 bases and J lost 8, with 14 bases in between. CDR3 sequence: CASSRKVNREAFF. CDR3 in DNA: TGCGCCAGCAGCCGAAAAGTGAACAGGGAAGCTTTCTTT.

The chain is built from TRBV6-2 or TRBV6-3 and TRBJ2-6; D might be TRBD2 (6 bases). Deletions cut 5 bases from V and 4 bases from J, with 18 bases between. CDR3 length: 17 residues. In germline, CDR1 is MNHEY, CDR2 SVGEGT. The CDR3 bases are TGTGCCAGCAGTGGAGGGGCCGGAGTTTTAGGGGCCAACGTCCTGACTTTC. Its translation is CASSGGAGVLGANVLTF.

V is TRBV6-2 or TRBV6-3 and J is TRBJ2-7; D unclear. The germline CDR1 and CDR2 sequences are MNHEY and SVGEGT. The V end was cut by 0 bases, the J end by 3 bases, with 6 bases between. The CDR3 has 13 amino acids. CDR3 nucleotides: TGTGCCAGCAGTTACTCGACACACTACGAGCAGTACTTC. It specifies CASSYSTHYEQYF.

This chain connects TRBV18 to TRBJ2-7, with 14 bases aligning to TRBD2. With 3 bases clipped from V and 3 bases from J, the junction kept 1 base outside the gene matches. Per germline, CDR1 KGHSH and CDR2 LQKENI. The CDR3 runs to 15 residues. Here the CDR3 DNA reads TGTGCCAGCTCACCGGGACTAGCGGGAGTCTACGAGCAGTACTTC. The encoded protein is CASSPGLAGVYEQYF.

This clone is deemed medium-sized. This chain connects TRBV6-2 or TRBV6-3 to TRBJ1-1, with 7 bases lining up with TRBD1. Germline V gene lookup returns CDR1 MNHEY and CDR2 SVGEGT. The length of the CDR3 is 17 residues. With 6 bases clipped from V and 0 bases from J, the junction kept 13 bases outside the gene matches. CDR3 nucleotide sequence: TGTGCCAGCAGCCAAATTAAGGACAGGAACATGAACACTGAAGCTTTCTTT. Translating gives CASSQIKDRNMNTEAFF.

In this sample, this clone turned up a few times. The chain employs TRBV4-3 and TRBJ1-2; a weak D match, TRBD1 (6 bases). The V gene's germline CDR1 is LGHNA and CDR2 YSLEER. The CDR3 is made up of 13 amino acids. Trimming cost V 0 bases and J 9 bases, with 11 bases left between them. CDR3 nucleotides: TGCGCCAGCAGCCAAGAAAGGGGGTCACGCTACACCTTC. It codes for CASSQERGSRYTF.

The chain couples TRBV28 to TRBJ2-5, with D hard to call. Trimming shortened V by 11 bases and J by 5 bases, and 15 bases separated the two germline ends. The CDR3 covers 12 residues. CDR1 MDHEN and CDR2 SYDVKM come from the germline V gene. CDR3 amino acids: CASRPGRETQYF. The CDR3 DNA sequence: TGTGCCTCAAGACCAGGCCGGGAGACCCAGTACTTC.